One and the same sample provided the 10 T cell receptor beta chains below, sequenced in a study of regulatory T cells in long-lasting Graves disease. Time point defined: newly diagnosed GD, antithyroid drugs for less than 3 months. RNA from PBMCs was the source of the TCR library. HTBI primers from iRepertoire and Arm-PCR of CDR3 regions yielded the TCR beta libraries. Each CDR3 protein is one row after TCRdb ran MiXCR on the multiplex PCR reads. The repertoire includes 550,000 to 700,000 distinct CDR3 sequences, 15% to 20% of them detected once, and around 11% sits in the top ten. This sample was also put to use in a study of T cells in Graves' hyperthyroidism and ophthalmopathy.

This material consisted of peripheral blood mononuclear cells (PBMCs), taken at new diagnosis, from a patient treated with antithyroid drugs. The receptors here all came from a man aged 18 to 29 with Graves disease.

This clonotype was recorded many times. The chain employs TRBV6-5 and TRBJ2-3; maybe TRBD2 (5 bases). Trimming shortened V by 2 bases and J by 7 bases, and 10 bases separated the two germline ends. Germline V gene sequence: CDR1 MNHEY, CDR2 SVGAGI. The CDR3 has 13 residues. The CDR3 DNA reads as TGTGCCAGCAGTTACGCCGGACTCAATACGCAGTATTTT. This gives the protein CASSYAGLNTQYF.

This clonotype was recorded a few times. A much larger clone lies a single base off, so this may be a read error. This chain connects TRBV20-1 to TRBJ2-3; 9 positions agree with TRBD2. V gave up 0 bases and J gave up 7 bases; unmatched junction bases: 11. In germline, CDR1 is DFQATT, CDR2 SNEGSKA (reference sequence). The CDR3 runs to 16 residues. CDR3 nucleotides: TGCAGTGCTAGAGATCTGCGGGAGGGCCAGACAAATACGCAGTATTTT. Translating gives CSARDLREGQTNTQYF.

The sample holds many counts of this clonotype. V is TRBV5-1 and J is TRBJ2-3, with D tentatively TRBD1 (6 bases). Germline lookup yields CDR1 SGHRS and CDR2 YFSETQ. This CDR3 is built from 14 residues. V was cut by 2 bases and J by 4 bases, with 11 bases left in between. CDR3 DNA: TGCGCCAGCAGCTTCACAGGGTACGCAGATACGCAGTATTTT. It encodes CASSFTGYADTQYF.

This clonotype was counted ten times or more. J is TRBJ2-7 and V is TRBV7-9, with TRBD2 matching 11 bases. The CDR3 sequence is 15 residues long. J gave up 5 bases and V 1 base, and 4 bases lay outside the gene matches. Germline assignment: CDR1 SEHNR and CDR2 FQNEAQ (reference sequence). The CDR3 spells CASSLELAGVHEQYF. The CDR3 DNA reads as TGTGCCAGCAGCTTAGAACTAGCGGGAGTCCACGAGCAGTACTTC.

CDR3 in DNA: TGTGCCAGTTGTTCAAGCTCCTATAATTCACCCCTCCACTTT. It yields the protein CASCSSSYNSPLHF. The J gene is TRBJ1-6, the V gene TRBV7-2; D gene uncertain. Trimming cost V 9 bases and J 0 bases, with 9 bases left between them. There are 14 residues in the CDR3. CDR1 and CDR2 from the germline V gene are SGHTA and FQGNSA. The full variable domain, in which reference TRBV7-2 and TRBJ1-6 provide the parts outside the CDR3, is GAGVSQSPSNKVTEKGKDVELRCDPISGHTALYWYRQSLGQGLEFLIYFQGNSAPDKSGLPSDRFSAERTGGSVSTLTIQRTQQEDSAVYLCASCSSSYNSPLHFGNGTRLTVT.

The chain recombines TRBV9 with TRBJ1-6; possibly TRBD1 for D (5 bases). This CDR3 spans 16 amino acids. CDR1 is SGDLS, CDR2 YYNGEE, per germline. The V end lost 4 bases, the J end lost 9 bases, and 20 bases lay between the germline ends. CDR3 nucleotide sequence: TGTGCCAGCAGCTCGGCCGGGACCGCCGCCGGTTCACCCCTCCACTTT. Amino acid sequence: CASSSAGTAAGSPLHF.

This clonotype was observed many times. The chain has TRBV2 and TRBJ2-4; possibly TRBD1 for D (5 bases). Trimming stripped 6 bases from V and 4 bases from J, with 13 bases between. Germline values: CDR1 SNHLY, CDR2 FYNNEI. The CDR3 totals 14 residues. CDR3 DNA sequence: TGTGCCAGCAGCTTTACGACAGTAAAAAACATTCAGTACTTC. Amino acids: CASSFTTVKNIQYF.

The sample holds many counts of this clonotype. This chain uses TRBV27 with TRBJ2-1, with 7 bases that match TRBD2. V shed 5 bases, J shed 0 bases, and the junction held 4 bases outside the gene matches. The CDR3 is 15 residues long. The germline gives CDR1 MNHEY, CDR2 SMNVEV (reference sequence). For the CDR3, the DNA is TGTGCCAGCAGTACCCTAGCGGACTCCTACAATGAGCAGTTCTTC. This gives the protein CASSTLADSYNEQFF.

This clonotype was counted between two and nine times. V gene TRBV9 combines with J gene TRBJ1-1, with D unresolved. CDR3 length: 16 residues. Germline CDR1 reads SGDLS; CDR2 reads YYNGEE. Trimming shortened V by 0 bases and J by 11 bases, and 23 bases separated the two germline ends. The CDR3 sequence: CASSVEFVGQRARAFF. Written as DNA, the CDR3 is TGTGCCAGCAGCGTAGAATTCGTAGGTCAGCGGGCTCGGGCTTTCTTT.

This chain connects TRBV27 to TRBJ2-7; the match to TRBD2 covers 9 bases. After removal of 8 bases from V and 6 bases from J, the junction contained 17 bases not matched to a gene. Germline V gene sequence: CDR1 MNHEY, CDR2 SMNVEV (reference sequence). The CDR3 loop spans 16 amino acids. DNA of the CDR3: TGTGCCAGCGGCCGGCAGCGGGAGGTCTCGGGTTGCGAGCAGTACTTC. Protein sequence: CASGRQREVSGCEQYF.